These T cell receptor beta chains were read from a single sample in a study of cytomegalovirus exposure and HLA in healthy donors. TCRdb keeps only in-frame clones here, not all; method: immunoSEQ multiplex PCR. The table records 50,000 to 75,000 clones, about 80% of them present only once. Sequenced input: PBMCs. The receptors here all came from a woman aged 35 to 49 in good health and CMV-seronegative. CDR3s include the opening cysteine and the closing phenylalanine or tryptophan. The D gene is left open where the match is weak. The size field is filled for only some rows; it gives once, few, many or a size class.

abundance	d_gene	j_gene	v_gene	CDR3nt	CDR3aa
NA	TRBD2	TRBJ2-3	TRBV5-6	TGTGCCAGCAGCTTGAGGGCGGGAGTCACAGATACGCAGTATTTT	CASSLRAGVTDTQYF
few	NA	TRBJ2-7	TRBV28	TGTGCCAGCAGTTTGGGGCAGCAGAGCACCTACGAGCAGTACTTC	CASSLGQQSTYEQYF
NA	TRBD1	TRBJ2-7	TRBV10-2	TGCGCCAGCAGTCGGGACAGCTTGTACGAGCAGTACTTC	CASSRDSLYEQYF
NA	NA	TRBJ1-5	TRBV15	TGTGCCACAGGGGGACGCTCCTATCAGCCCCAGCATTTT	CATGGRSYQPQHF
NA	TRBD2	TRBJ2-1	TRBV5-1	TGCGCCAGCAGCTTGAGACTAGCGGGAGCTGACAATGAGCAGTTCTTC	CASSLRLAGADNEQFF
NA	TRBD2	TRBJ2-2	TRBV6-5	TGTGCCAGTCGACTAGCGGGAGCGGGGGAGCTGTTTTTT	CASRLAGAGELFF
NA	TRBD1	TRBJ2-1	TRBV7-6	TGTGCCAGCAGCTCGGGACAGGGGTGGGATGAGCAGTTCTTC	CASSSGQGWDEQFF
NA	NA	TRBJ2-2	TRBV30	TGTGCCTGGAGAGGCAGGGTGCGCACCGGGGAGCTGTTTTTT	CAWRGRVRTGELFF
NA	TRBD2	TRBJ2-1	TRBV4-2	TGTGCCAGCAGCCAAGAGGTACTAGCGGTTTCCTACAATGAGCAGTTCTTC	CASSQEVLAVSYNEQFF
NA	TRBD1	TRBJ1-4	TRBV7-9	TGTGCCAGCAGCGGCCGGGACAGGTTTGAAAAACTGTTTTTT	CASSGRDRFEKLFF
NA	TRBD1	TRBJ1-1	TRBV19	TGTGCCAGTACCCAGGGGGCATTCACTGAAGCTTTCTTT	CASTQGAFTEAFF
NA	NA	TRBJ2-1	TRBV19	TGTGCCAGTAGTAGCAGATACAATGAGCAGTTCTTC	CASSSRYNEQFF
NA	NA	TRBJ1-1	TRBV29-1	TGCAGCGTTGTCAGTTATGAAGCTTTCTTT	CSVVSYEAFF
NA	NA	TRBJ2-2	TRBV16	TGTGCCAGCAGCCAATCTATCCAGGCCACCGGGGAGCTGTTTTTT	CASSQSIQATGELFF
NA	TRBD1	TRBJ2-5	TRBV6-1	TGTGCCAGCAGTTTTACAGGGGATCAAGAGACCCAGTACTTC	CASSFTGDQETQYF
NA	TRBD1	TRBJ1-1	TRBV7-8	TGTGCCAGCAGCGTCCACAGGGGGGGGAACACTGAAGCTTTCTTT	CASSVHRGGNTEAFF
NA	NA	TRBJ1-5	TRBV19	TGTGCCAGTATCAGACAGGCCCAGGTTCCCAATCAGCCCCAGCATTTT	CASIRQAQVPNQPQHF
NA	TRBD1	TRBJ2-2	TRBV19	TGTGCCAGTAGACGCATCGAGGGGGCTGCCGGGGAGCTGTTTTTT	CASRRIEGAAGELFF
NA	TRBD2	TRBJ2-3	TRBV25-1	TGTGCCAGCAGTGAATTACAAAGCGGGAGGGGCACAGATACGCAGTATTTT	CASSELQSGRGTDTQYF
NA	TRBD2	TRBJ2-7	TRBV28	TGTGCCAGCAACCCGGGGGGGCTCTCCTACGAGCAGTACTTC	CASNPGGLSYEQYF
NA	TRBD1	TRBJ2-6	TRBV11-3	TGTGCCAGCAGCTTAGAGGGACAGGGGAAGCCTTACTCTGGGGCCAACGTCCTGACTTTC	CASSLEGQGKPYSGANVLTF
NA	TRBD1	TRBJ1-3	TRBV18	TGTGCCAGCTCACCGAGGGGGCGGTTACTCTCTGGAAACACCATATATTTT	CASSPRGRLLSGNTIYF
NA	TRBD1	TRBJ1-1	TRBV5-1	TGCGCCAGCAGCTCGTGGACAGGGATGTCGGAGAACACTGAAGCTTTCTTT	CASSSWTGMSENTEAFF
once	NA	TRBJ1-5	TRBV6-1	TGTGCCACCACTAAGGGGCCTAGCAATCAGCCCCAGCATTTT	CATTKGPSNQPQHF
NA	NA	TRBJ1-4	TRBV15	TGTGCCACCAGCAGGGATTTAGGGGGAACTAATGAAAAACTGTTTTTT	CATSRDLGGTNEKLFF
NA	TRBD2	TRBJ2-5	TRBV9	TGTGCCAGCAGCGTAGGGGCGGGAGCAAGCCCCAGCGGGGAGACCCAGTACTTC	CASSVGAGASPSGETQYF
NA	TRBD1	TRBJ2-2	TRBV5-5	TGTGCCAGCAGCTTGAGACAGGGTTACACCGGGGAGCTGTTTTTT	CASSLRQGYTGELFF
once	NA	TRBJ2-3	TRBV7-3	TGTGCCAGCAACTTATTGGCAGGGCTCACAGATACGCAGTATTTT	CASNLLAGLTDTQYF
NA	NA	TRBJ1-1	TRBV9	TGTGCCAGCAGCGCCGGTGGAGTCGGTACTGAAGCTTTCTTT	CASSAGGVGTEAFF
NA	TRBD2	TRBJ2-7	TRBV7-6	TGTGCCAGCAGCTTAGGTGGTGCGGGAGGGAACGAGCAGTACTTC	CASSLGGAGGNEQYF
NA	NA	TRBJ1-2	TRBV6-1	TGTGCCAGCAGTGCTGCAGGGGAGGGGATTTATGGCTACACCTTC	CASSAAGEGIYGYTF
NA	NA	TRBJ2-7	TRBV10-2	TGCGCCAGCAGTGATGTCATCCCCTACGAGCAGTACTTC	CASSDVIPYEQYF
once	TRBD1	TRBJ2-7	TRBV11-3	TGTGCCAGCAGCCCCGACAGGGCCACCTACGAGCAGTACTTC	CASSPDRATYEQYF
NA	TRBD1	TRBJ2-7	TRBV27	TGTGCCAGCTCGCCTATACCGGGACAGGGGCCCTCCGAGCAGTACTTC	CASSPIPGQGPSEQYF
NA	TRBD2	TRBJ2-7	TRBV9	TGTGCCAGCAGCGTAGCTCAACTAGCGGGAGTCTACGAGCAGTACTTC	CASSVAQLAGVYEQYF
once	NA	TRBJ2-7	TRBV6-1	TGTGCCAGCAGTGGAGGCAGGGGACAAGGGTTGCAGTACTTC	CASSGGRGQGLQYF
NA	NA	TRBJ2-1	TRBV7-2	TGTGCCAGCAGCTTAGTACTCGGTTTTAATAATGAGCAGTTCTTC	CASSLVLGFNNEQFF
NA	TRBD2	TRBJ2-3	TRBV27	TGTGCCAGCAGTTTATGGACTAGCGGGGAAAGCACAGATACGCAGTATTTT	CASSLWTSGESTDTQYF
NA	TRBD1	TRBJ1-2	TRBV6-1	TGTGCCAGCAGGAGGGACAGTTCTAACTATGGCTACACCTTC	CASRRDSSNYGYTF
NA	TRBD2	TRBJ2-7	TRBV4-1	TGCGCCAGCAGCCAAGAGCCTAGCGGGAGGCCAGGCGAGCAGTACTTC	CASSQEPSGRPGEQYF
NA	NA	TRBJ1-3	TRBV5-1	TGCGCCAGCAGAGATCCGAGCTCTGGAAACACCATATATTTT	CASRDPSSGNTIYF
NA	NA	TRBJ2-1	TRBV27	TGTGCCAGCAGTTATAGCGGTGAGCAGTTCTTC	CASSYSGEQFF
NA	TRBD1	TRBJ1-3	TRBV25-1	TGTGCCAGCAGTTGGGACAGGGATGGAAACACCATATATTTT	CASSWDRDGNTIYF
few	NA	TRBJ1-3	TRBV23-1	TGCGCCAGCAGTCAATCTCGGGTCGGGTCTGGAAACACCATATATTTT	CASSQSRVGSGNTIYF
NA	TRBD1	TRBJ2-7	TRBV5-1	TGCGCCAGCAGTCCCGGGACAGGGTCCTCCCCCCACGAGCAGTACTTC	CASSPGTGSSPHEQYF
NA	TRBD1	TRBJ1-3	TRBV28	TGTGCCAGCAGTCCAGGGGGCACTGGAAACACCATATATTTT	CASSPGGTGNTIYF
NA	TRBD1	TRBJ2-2	TRBV28	TGTGCCAGCAGCCCAGGGACAGCGTTGAACACCGGGGAGCTGTTTTTT	CASSPGTALNTGELFF
few	NA	TRBJ2-2	TRBV28	TGTGCCAGCAGTACAGACACGCACACCGGGGAGCTGTTTTTT	CASSTDTHTGELFF
NA	NA	TRBJ1-2	TRBV28	TGTGCCAGCAGCCTATCGACAGGCGACTATGGCTACACCTTC	CASSLSTGDYGYTF
NA	TRBD2	TRBJ2-1	TRBV7-2	TGTGCCAGCAGCCCGTTCAGCGGGAGCGGTTCCTACAATGAGCAGTTCTTC	CASSPFSGSGSYNEQFF
NA	NA	TRBJ2-7	TRBV6-5	TGTGCCAGCAGTTACCCCGGTGGCTACGAGCAGTACTTC	CASSYPGGYEQYF
NA	NA	TRBJ2-2	TRBV2	TGTGCCAGCAGTGAAGCTCAGGGGTGGGCCGGGGAGCTGTTTTTT	CASSEAQGWAGELFF
NA	NA	TRBJ1-1	TRBV11-2	TGTGCCAGCAGCTTATTAACTGAAGCTTTCTTT	CASSLLTEAFF
NA	TRBD1	TRBJ1-5	TRBV28	TGTGCCAGCAGAAGGGGGACAGGGACTCAGCCCCAGCATTTT	CASRRGTGTQPQHF
NA	TRBD1	TRBJ1-1	TRBV19	TGTGCCAGTAGTATCGGGGCAGGGGGCATGAACACTGAAGCTTTCTTT	CASSIGAGGMNTEAFF
NA	NA	TRBJ2-1	TRBV15	TGTGCCACCAGCAGAGATTTATGGCGGGGGCAGTTCTTC	CATSRDLWRGQFF
NA	NA	TRBJ1-5	TRBV19	TGTGCCAGTAAGGGGAGGGCCTATAGCAATCAGCCCCAGCATTTT	CASKGRAYSNQPQHF